The sequence of this TCR beta chain was determined in a study of blood T cell repertoires in COVID-19. This CDR3 has 16 residues. Germline V CDR1 and CDR2: SGHNT, YENEEA. V was pared by 6 bases and J by 2 bases, with 11 bases of the junction left unmatched. In the original processing: Scientists estimated how many nucleated cells there were by amplifying reference gene primers. Measured with immunoSEQ multiplex PCR; TCRdb has only the in-frame clones, and not every one. D and trimming come from the DNA, and the V and J calls and clone size come from that table. The sample yields 250,000 to 350,000 clones, 70% to 90% seen once.

This receptor was obtained from a woman aged 45-60 years who had recovered from COVID-19. J is TRBJ2-5 and V is TRBV11-3; 8 bases are a match to TRBD2. The source material was peripheral blood. CDR3 loop: CASSSAGRGGQETQYF. The CDR3 nucleotides are TGTGCCAGCAGTTCAGCCGGGAGGGGGGGACAAGAGACCCAGTACTTC.